The sequence of this TCR beta chain was determined in a study of monozygotic twins with inflammatory bowel disease. TCRdb reprocessed the 5' RACE reads, keeping one entry per CDR3 protein, no DNA. The clone table shows around 200,000 distinct CDR3 sequences, with the ten largest holding roughly 1.7%. Worth noting for this clonotype: Its antigen is still unknown.

Whole-study findings and limits: Some repertoire variability may stem from patients' differing immunosuppressive treatments. The analysis failed to separate different T cell subtypes. It was in IBD patients that TCRbeta diversity (inverse Simpson) was lower than in healthy co-twins.

The CDR3 spans 14 residues. Germline CDR1 is SGHRS and CDR2 is YFSETQ. The receptor comes from a human donor with ulcerative colitis or Crohn's disease, or a healthy co-twin of an affected twin (not recorded which). The chain joins TRBV5-1 to TRBJ1-1. The sample comprised blood. CDR3 loop: CASSLAGENTEAFF.